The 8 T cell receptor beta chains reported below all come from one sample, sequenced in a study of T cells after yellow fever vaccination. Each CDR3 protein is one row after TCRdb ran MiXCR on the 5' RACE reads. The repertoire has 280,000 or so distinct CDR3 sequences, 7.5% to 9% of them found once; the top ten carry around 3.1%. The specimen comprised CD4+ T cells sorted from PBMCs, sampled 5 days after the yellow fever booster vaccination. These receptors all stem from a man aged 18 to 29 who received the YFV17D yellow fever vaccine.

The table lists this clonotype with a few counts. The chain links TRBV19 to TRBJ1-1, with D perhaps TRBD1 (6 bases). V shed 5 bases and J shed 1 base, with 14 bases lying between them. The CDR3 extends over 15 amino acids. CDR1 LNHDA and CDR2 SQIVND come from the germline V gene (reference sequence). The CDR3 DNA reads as TGTGCCAGTAGTCTTGACGACAGGACGAACACTGAAGCTTTCTTT. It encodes CASSLDDRTNTEAFF.

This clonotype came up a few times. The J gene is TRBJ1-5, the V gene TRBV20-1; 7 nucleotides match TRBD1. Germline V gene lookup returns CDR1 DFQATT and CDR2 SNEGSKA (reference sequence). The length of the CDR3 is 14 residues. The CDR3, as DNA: TGCAGCTATAGAGGGGGCGCAAGCAATCAGCCCCAGCATTTT. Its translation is CSYRGGASNQPQHF.

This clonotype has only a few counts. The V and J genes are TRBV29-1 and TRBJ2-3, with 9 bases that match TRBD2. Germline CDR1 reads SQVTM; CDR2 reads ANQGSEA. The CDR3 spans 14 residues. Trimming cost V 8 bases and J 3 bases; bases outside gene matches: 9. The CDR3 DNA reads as TGCAGCCAGTCTAGCGGGGAGGGGACAGATACGCAGTATTTT. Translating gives CSQSSGEGTDTQYF.

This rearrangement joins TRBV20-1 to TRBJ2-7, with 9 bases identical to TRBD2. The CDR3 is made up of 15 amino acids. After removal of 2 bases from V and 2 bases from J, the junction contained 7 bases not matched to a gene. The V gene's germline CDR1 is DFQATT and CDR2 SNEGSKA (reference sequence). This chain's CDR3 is CSARWARGGPYEQYF. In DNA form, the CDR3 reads TGCAGTGCTAGATGGGCGCGGGGGGGACCCTACGAGCAGTACTTC.

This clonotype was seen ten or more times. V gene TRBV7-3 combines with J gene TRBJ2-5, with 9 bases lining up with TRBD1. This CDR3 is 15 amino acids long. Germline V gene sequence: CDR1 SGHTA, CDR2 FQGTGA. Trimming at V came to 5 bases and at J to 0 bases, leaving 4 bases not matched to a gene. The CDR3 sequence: CASSIGDRDQETQYF. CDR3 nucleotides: TGTGCCAGCAGCATTGGGGACAGGGACCAAGAGACCCAGTACTTC.

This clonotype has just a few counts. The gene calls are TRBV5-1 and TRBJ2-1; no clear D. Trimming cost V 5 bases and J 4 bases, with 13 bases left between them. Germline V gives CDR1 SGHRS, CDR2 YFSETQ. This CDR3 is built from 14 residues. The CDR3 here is CASSTSSGYNEQFF. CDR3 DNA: TGCGCCAGCAGTACATCCTCGGGTTACAATGAGCAGTTCTTC.

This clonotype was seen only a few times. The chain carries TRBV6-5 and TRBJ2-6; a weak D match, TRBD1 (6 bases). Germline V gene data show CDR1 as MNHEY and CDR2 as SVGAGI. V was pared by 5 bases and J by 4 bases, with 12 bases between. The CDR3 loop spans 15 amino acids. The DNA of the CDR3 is TGTGCCAGCAGTCCTACAGGGTTCGGGGCCAACGTCCTGACTTTC. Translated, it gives CASSPTGFGANVLTF.

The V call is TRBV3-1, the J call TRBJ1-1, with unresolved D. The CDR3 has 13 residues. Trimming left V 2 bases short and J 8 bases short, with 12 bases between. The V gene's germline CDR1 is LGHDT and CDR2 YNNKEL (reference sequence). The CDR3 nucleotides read TGTGCCAGCAGCCAAAATACGGCGGGAGAAGCTTTCTTT. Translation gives CASSQNTAGEAFF.